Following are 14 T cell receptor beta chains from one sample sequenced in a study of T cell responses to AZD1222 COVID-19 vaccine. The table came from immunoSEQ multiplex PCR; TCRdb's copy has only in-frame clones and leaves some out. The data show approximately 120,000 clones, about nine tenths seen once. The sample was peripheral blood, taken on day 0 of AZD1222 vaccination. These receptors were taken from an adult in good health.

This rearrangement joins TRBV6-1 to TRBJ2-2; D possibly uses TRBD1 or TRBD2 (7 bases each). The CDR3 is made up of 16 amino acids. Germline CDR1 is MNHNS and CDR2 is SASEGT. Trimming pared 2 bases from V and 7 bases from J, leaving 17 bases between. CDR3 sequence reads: CASSELPPRGGGELFF. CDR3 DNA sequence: TGTGCCAGCAGTGAACTGCCACCCAGGGGGGGCGGGGAGCTGTTTTTT.

The DNA for the CDR3 is TGTGCCACCAGTGGCGGTCCGGGACAGGGAGAAGGGATCTATGGCTACACCTTC. It translates to CATSGGPGQGEGIYGYTF. J is TRBJ1-2 and V is TRBV24-1, with 9 bases aligning to TRBD1. CDR1 and CDR2 from the germline V gene are KGHDR and SFDVKD. V shed 5 bases, J shed 4 bases, and the junction held 16 bases outside the gene matches. This CDR3 spans 18 amino acids.

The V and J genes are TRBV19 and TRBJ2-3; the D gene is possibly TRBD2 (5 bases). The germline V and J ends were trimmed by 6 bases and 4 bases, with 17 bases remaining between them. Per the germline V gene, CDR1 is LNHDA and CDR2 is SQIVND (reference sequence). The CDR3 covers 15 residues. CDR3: CASRASQGYADTQYF. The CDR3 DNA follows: TGTGCCAGTAGGGCTAGCCAAGGGTACGCAGATACGCAGTATTTT. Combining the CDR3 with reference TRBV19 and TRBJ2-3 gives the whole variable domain DGGITQSPKYLFRKEGQNVTLSCEQNLNHDAMYWYRQDPGQGLRLIYYSQIVNDFQKGDIAEGYSVSREKKESFPLTVTSAQKNPTAFYLCASRASQGYADTQYFGPGTRLTVL.

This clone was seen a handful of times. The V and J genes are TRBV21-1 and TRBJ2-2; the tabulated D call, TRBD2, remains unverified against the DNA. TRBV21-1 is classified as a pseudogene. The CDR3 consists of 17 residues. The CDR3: CASSISRRGRYTGELFF. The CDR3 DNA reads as TGTGCCAGCAGCATTTCCCGGCGGGGCCGGTACACCGGGGAGCTGTTTTTT.

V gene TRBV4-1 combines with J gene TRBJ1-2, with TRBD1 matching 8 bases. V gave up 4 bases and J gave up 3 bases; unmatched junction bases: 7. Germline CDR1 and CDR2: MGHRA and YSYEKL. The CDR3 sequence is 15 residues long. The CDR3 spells CASSLEAGQDYGYTF. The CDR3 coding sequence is TGCGCCAGCAGCCTGGAGGCGGGACAGGACTATGGCTACACCTTC.

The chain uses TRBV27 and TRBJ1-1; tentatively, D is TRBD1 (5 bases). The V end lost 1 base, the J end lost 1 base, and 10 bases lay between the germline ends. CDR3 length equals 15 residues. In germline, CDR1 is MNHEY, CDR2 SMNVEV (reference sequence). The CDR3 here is CASSLLSGRNTEAFF. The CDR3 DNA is TGTGCCAGCAGTTTATTGTCAGGGCGGAACACTGAAGCTTTCTTT.

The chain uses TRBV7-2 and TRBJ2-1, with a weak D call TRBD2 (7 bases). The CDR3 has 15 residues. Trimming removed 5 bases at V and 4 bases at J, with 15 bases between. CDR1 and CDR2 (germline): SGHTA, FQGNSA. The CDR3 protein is CASSPPGGLYNEQFF. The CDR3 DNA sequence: TGTGCCAGCAGCCCTCCGGGGGGCCTTTACAATGAGCAGTTCTTC. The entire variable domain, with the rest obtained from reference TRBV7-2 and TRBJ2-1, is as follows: GAGVSQSPSNKVTEKGKDVELRCDPISGHTALYWYRQSLGQGLEFLIYFQGNSAPDKSGLPSDRFSAERTGGSVSTLTIQRTQQEDSAVYLCASSPPGGLYNEQFFGPGTRLTVL.

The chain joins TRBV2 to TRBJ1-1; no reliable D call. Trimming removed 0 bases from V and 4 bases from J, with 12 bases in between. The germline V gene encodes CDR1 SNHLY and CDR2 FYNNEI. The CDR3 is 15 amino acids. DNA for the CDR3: TGTGCCAGCAGTGAAGCGGAGGGCCGTCGCACTGAAGCTTTCTTT. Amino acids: CASSEAEGRRTEAFF. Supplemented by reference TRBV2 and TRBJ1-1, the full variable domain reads EPEVTQTPSHQVTQMGQEVILRCVPISNHLYFYWYRQILGQKVEFLVSFYNNEISEKSEIFDDQFSVERPDGSNFTLKIRSTKLEDSAMYFCASSEAEGRRTEAFFGQGTRLTVV.

CDR3 loop: CASSITSGKERSADTQYF. The CDR3 nucleotides are TGTGCCAGCAGCATCACTAGCGGGAAAGAGCGGTCGGCAGATACGCAGTATTTT. The chain is built from TRBV3-1 (or the pseudogene TRBV3-2) and TRBJ2-3; TRBD2 matches 10 bases. Germline CDR1 is LGHDT and CDR2 is YNNKEL (reference sequence). V dropped 5 bases and J dropped 4; count of bases not matched to a gene: 15. CDR3 size: 18 residues.

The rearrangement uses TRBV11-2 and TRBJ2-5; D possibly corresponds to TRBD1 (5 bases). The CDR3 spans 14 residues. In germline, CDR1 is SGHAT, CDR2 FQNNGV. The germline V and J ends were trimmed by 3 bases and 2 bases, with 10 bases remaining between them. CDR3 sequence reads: CASSFSTAQETQYF. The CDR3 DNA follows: TGTGCCAGCAGCTTCTCGACAGCACAAGAGACCCAGTACTTC.

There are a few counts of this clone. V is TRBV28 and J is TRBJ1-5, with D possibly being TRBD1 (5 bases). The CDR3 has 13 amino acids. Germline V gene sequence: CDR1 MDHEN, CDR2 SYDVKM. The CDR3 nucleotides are TGTGCGTGGGGCAGGGAGGGCAATCAGCCCCAGCATTTT. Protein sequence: CAWGREGNQPQHF. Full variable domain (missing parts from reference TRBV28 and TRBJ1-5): DVKVTQSSRYLVKRTGEKVFLECVQDMDHENMFWYRQDPGLGLRLIYFSYDVKMKEKGDIPEGYSVSREKKERFSLILESASTNQTSMYLCAWGREGNQPQHFGDGTRLSIL.

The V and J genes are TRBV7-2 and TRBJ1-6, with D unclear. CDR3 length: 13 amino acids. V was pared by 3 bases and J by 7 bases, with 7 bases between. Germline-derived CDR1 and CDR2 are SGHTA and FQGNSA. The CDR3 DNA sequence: TGTGCCAGCAGCTTCGCGAGAAATTCACCCCTCCACTTT. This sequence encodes CASSFARNSPLHF.

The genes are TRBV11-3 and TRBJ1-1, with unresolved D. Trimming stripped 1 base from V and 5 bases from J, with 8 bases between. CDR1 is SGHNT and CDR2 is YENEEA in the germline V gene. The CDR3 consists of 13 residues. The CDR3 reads CASSLAPGTEAFF. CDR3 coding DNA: TGTGCCAGCAGCTTAGCCCCGGGGACTGAAGCTTTCTTT. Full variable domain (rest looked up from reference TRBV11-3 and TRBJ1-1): EAGVVQSPRYKIIEKKQPVAFWCNPISGHNTLYWYLQNLGQGPELLIRYENEEAVDDSQLPKDRFSAERLKGVDSTLKIQPAELGDSAVYLCASSLAPGTEAFFGQGTRLTVV.

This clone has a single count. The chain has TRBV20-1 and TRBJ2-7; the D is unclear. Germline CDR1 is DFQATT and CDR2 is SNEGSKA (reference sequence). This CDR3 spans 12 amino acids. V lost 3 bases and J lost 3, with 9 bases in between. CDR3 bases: TGCAGTGCTAGTCGAGGAGACTACGAGCAGTACTTC. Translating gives CSASRGDYEQYF.